The T cell receptor beta chain under discussion was sequenced for a study of metastatic and nonmetastatic thyroid tumors. Study in general: Where malignant and benign thyroid patients were concerned, repertoires were compared across blood and tumor or nodule tissue.

The CDR3 totals 14 residues. Trimming removed 5 bases at V and 8 bases at J, with 16 bases between. Germline loops: CDR1 WNHNN, CDR2 SYGVQD (reference sequence). All patients reached thyroid surgery having received no treatment beforehand. As processed by the authors: Clinicopathological groups supplied CDR3 differences that were used to build a distant-metastasis classifier for papillary thyroid cancer. With MiXCR, TCRdb called clones anew from the PCR reads. TCRdb's processing, not the authors', yielded these V and J calls. Of tens of thousands of clones in the sample, about 15% are singletons; the top ten hold approximately 3.1%. Findings of the study overall: Across blood and tumor, TCR beta diversity in malignant thyroid tumors was reportedly significantly higher than in benign nodules.

This clone was seen many times. Antigen unknown. The sequenced sample was blood. The V gene is TRBV10-1, the J gene TRBJ2-1; D tentatively reads TRBD1 or TRBD2 (5 bases each). This sequence was found in a female donor with papillary thyroid cancer or a benign thyroid nodule (not recorded which). Some clones in this sample may be carry-over from other donors' samples. The CDR3 coding sequence is TGCGCCAGCAGTCGGGACCTCGGTACCCATGAGCAGTTCTTC. This gives the protein CASSRDLGTHEQFF.